One and the same sample provided the 5 T cell receptor beta chains below, sequenced in a study of T-cell reconstitution after alpha-beta-depleted transplantation in children. During its preparation, the TCRbeta library received unique molecular identifiers. In TCRdb, the PCR reads were re-called with MiXCR into one record per CDR3 protein. The repertoire has about 110,000 distinct CDR3 sequences, approximately 6.4% of them found once; the top ten carry roughly 25%. Here the sequenced sample was PBMCs, mostly from graft donor cells, taken 360 days after TCRalphabeta/CD19-depleted stem cell transplant. The receptors shown here come from a male patient aged 2 to 10 who had a stem cell transplant for acute lymphoblastic leukemia, so the T cells may come from the graft donor.

A few counts support this clonotype. The V gene is TRBV12-3 or TRBV12-4, the J gene TRBJ2-1; 11 nucleotides agree with TRBD2. V lost 6 bases and J lost 2; bases outside the gene matches: 9. The CDR3 consists of 17 residues. In DNA, the CDR3 is TGTGCCAGCAGCCCTCTAGGACTAGCGGGTGCCTACAATGAGCAGTTCTTC. It yields the protein CASSPLGLAGAYNEQFF.

This clonotype was picked up many times. The chain joins TRBV27 to TRBJ2-3; D gene unclear. The CDR3 runs 13 residues. Trimming took off 1 base at V and 3 bases at J, with 5 bases between the two ends. CDR1 is MNHEY, CDR2 SMNVEV, per germline (reference sequence). The CDR3 DNA reads as TGTGCCAGCAGTTTATGGGTGACAGATACGCAGTATTTT. This sequence encodes CASSLWVTDTQYF.

This clonotype was seen many times. The gene calls are TRBV7-9 and TRBJ2-5; 8 nucleotides agree with TRBD1. The V segment lost 5 bases and the J segment 3 bases; nucleotides outside the gene matches: 8. This CDR3 contains 15 residues. In germline, CDR1 is SEHNR, CDR2 FQNEAQ (reference sequence). CDR3 DNA: TGTGCCAGCAGCCCGACAGGGGAGCGGGAAGAGACCCAGTACTTC. Translated: CASSPTGEREETQYF.

In its sample, this clonotype was seen many times. This chain's CDR3 is CASSLAASGRDSNEQFF. The CDR3 DNA reads TGCGCCAGCAGCTTGGCAGCCAGCGGGAGGGACTCCAATGAGCAGTTCTTC. J is TRBJ2-1 and V is TRBV5-1; 10 bases fit TRBD2. The CDR3 sequence is 17 residues long. CDR1 is SGHRS and CDR2 is YFSETQ in the germline V gene. V trimming: 0 bases; J trimming: 6 bases; junction bases outside the gene matches: 9.

This clonotype was seen repeatedly, ten times or more. This chain uses TRBV27 with TRBJ2-3, with D tentatively TRBD1 (5 bases). The ends were cut back, 2 bases at V and 2 bases at J, with 11 bases in the middle. Germline-derived CDR1 and CDR2 are MNHEY and SMNVEV (reference sequence). The CDR3 sequence is 15 residues long. The CDR3 reads CASSLQGRATDTQYF. In DNA form, the CDR3 reads TGTGCCAGCAGTTTACAGGGAAGGGCCACAGATACGCAGTATTTT.